This TCR beta chain originates from a study of T cell changes during pregnancy in multiple sclerosis. Profiled with immunoSEQ multiplex PCR; TCRdb holds only in-frame clones, not every one. The repertoire includes 65,000 to 95,000 clones, about 91% of them detected once, and about 1.9% sits in the top ten. Sequences were derived from peripheral blood, sampled before pregnancy. The clonotype was recovered from a female donor with multiple sclerosis, enrolled in a pregnancy study.

The CDR3, as DNA: TGTGCCAGCAGTGCAGGGGGCAACACCGGGGAGCTGTTTTTT. This gives the protein CASSAGGNTGELFF. This chain links TRBV6-5 with TRBJ2-2; 8 nucleotides agree with TRBD1. The CDR3 has 14 residues. Germline lookup yields CDR1 MNHEY and CDR2 SVGAGI. With 5 bases clipped from V and 2 bases from J, the junction kept 1 base outside the gene matches.